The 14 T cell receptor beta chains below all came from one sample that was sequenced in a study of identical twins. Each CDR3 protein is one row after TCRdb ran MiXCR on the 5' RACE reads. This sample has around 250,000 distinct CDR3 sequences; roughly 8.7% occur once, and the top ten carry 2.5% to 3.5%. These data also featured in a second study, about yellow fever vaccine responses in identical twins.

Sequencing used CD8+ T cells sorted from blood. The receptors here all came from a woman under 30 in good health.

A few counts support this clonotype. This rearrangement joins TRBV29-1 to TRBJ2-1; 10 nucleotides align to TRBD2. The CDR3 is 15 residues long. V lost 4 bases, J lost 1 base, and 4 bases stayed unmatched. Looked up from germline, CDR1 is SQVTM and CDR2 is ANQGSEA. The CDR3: CSVVGSGRSYNEQFF. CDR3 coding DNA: TGCAGCGTTGTTGGTAGCGGGAGGTCCTACAATGAGCAGTTCTTC.

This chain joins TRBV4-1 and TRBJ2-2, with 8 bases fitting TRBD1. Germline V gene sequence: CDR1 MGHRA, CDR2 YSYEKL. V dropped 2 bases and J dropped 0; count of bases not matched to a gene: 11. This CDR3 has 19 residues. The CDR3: CASSQLVGQGAANTGELFF. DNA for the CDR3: TGCGCCAGCAGCCAATTGGTTGGGCAGGGGGCCGCGAACACCGGGGAGCTGTTTTTT.

The DNA of the CDR3 is TGTGCCAGCAGTATACACCGGGCGCTAGGAACCTACAATGAGCAGTTCTTC. Translating gives CASSIHRALGTYNEQFF. The chain joins TRBV6-5 to TRBJ2-1; D ambiguous. V dropped 5 bases and J dropped 2 bases, with 19 bases sitting between them. Germline V gene sequence: CDR1 MNHEY, CDR2 SVGAGI. The CDR3 has 17 amino acids.

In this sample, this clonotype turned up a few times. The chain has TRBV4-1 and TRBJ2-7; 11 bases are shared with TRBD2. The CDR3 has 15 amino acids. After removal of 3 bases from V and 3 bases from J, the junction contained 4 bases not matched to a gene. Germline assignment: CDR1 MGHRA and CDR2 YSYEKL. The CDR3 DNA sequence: TGCGCCAGCAGCCATACTAGCGGGAGTGTCTACGAGCAGTACTTC. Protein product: CASSHTSGSVYEQYF.

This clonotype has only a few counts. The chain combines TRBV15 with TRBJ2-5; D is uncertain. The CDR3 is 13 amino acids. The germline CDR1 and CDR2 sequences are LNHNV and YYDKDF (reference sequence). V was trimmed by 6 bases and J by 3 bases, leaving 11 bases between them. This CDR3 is CATRWADKETQYF. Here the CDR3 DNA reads TGTGCCACCAGATGGGCGGATAAAGAGACCCAGTACTTC.

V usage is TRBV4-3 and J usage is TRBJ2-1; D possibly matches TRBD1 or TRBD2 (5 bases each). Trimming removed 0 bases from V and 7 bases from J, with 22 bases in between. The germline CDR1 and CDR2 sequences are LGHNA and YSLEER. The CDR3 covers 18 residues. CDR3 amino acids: CASSQEGPADTFGNEQFF. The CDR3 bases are TGCGCCAGCAGCCAAGAAGGGCCAGCGGACACCTTCGGAAATGAGCAGTTCTTC.

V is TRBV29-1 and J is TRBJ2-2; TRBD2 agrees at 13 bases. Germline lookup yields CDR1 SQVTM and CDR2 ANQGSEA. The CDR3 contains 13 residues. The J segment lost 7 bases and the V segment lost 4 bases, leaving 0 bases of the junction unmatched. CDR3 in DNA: TGCAGCGTTGGACTAGCGGGGGGCGGGGAGCTGTTTTTT. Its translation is CSVGLAGGGELFF.

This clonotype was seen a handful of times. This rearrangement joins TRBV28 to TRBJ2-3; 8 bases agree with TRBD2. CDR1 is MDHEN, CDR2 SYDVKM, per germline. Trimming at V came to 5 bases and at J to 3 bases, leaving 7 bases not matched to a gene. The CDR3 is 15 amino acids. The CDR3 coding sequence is TGTGCCAGCAGTCCGATGCGGGAGGAAACAGATACGCAGTATTTT. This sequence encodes CASSPMREETDTQYF.

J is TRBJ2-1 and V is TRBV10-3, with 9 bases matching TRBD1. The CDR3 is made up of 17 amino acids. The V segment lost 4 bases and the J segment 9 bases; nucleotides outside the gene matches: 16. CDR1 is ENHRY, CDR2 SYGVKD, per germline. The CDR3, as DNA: TGTGCCATCAGTGTACGGGCGGACAGGGGAGGGCAAAGTGAGCAGTTCTTC. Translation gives CAISVRADRGGQSEQFF.

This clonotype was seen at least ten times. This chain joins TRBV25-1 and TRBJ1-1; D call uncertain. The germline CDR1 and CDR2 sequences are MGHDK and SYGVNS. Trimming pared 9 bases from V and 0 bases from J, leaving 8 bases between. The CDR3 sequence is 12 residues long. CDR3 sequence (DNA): TGTGCCAGTAGAGGGTTGAACACTGAAGCTTTCTTT. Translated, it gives CASRGLNTEAFF.

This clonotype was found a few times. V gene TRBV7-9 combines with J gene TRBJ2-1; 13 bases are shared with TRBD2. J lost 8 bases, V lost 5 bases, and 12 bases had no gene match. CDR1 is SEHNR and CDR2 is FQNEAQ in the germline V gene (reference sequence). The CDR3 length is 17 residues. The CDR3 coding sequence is TGTGCCAGCAGCCCGCTTACTAGCGGGAGGGCCGTGTATGAGCAGTTCTTC. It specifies CASSPLTSGRAVYEQFF. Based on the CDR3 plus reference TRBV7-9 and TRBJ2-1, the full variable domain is DTGVSQNPRHKITKRGQNVTFRCDPISEHNRLYWYRQTLGQGPEFLTYFQNEAQLEKSRLLSDRFSAERPKGSFSTLEIQRTEQGDSAMYLCASSPLTSGRAVYEQFFGPGTRLTVL.

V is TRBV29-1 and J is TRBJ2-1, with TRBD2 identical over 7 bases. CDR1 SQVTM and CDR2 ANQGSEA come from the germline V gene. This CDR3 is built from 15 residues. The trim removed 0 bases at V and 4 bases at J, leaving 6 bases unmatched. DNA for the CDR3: TGCAGCGTTGAAGATCGATGGACTAGTTACAATGAGCAGTTCTTC. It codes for CSVEDRWTSYNEQFF.

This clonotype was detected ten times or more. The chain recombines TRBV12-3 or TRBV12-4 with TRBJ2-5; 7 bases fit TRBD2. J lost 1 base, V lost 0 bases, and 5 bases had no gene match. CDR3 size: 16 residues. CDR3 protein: CASSLAAGLSQETQYF. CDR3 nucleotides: TGTGCCAGCAGTTTAGCAGCGGGACTGAGCCAAGAGACCCAGTACTTC.

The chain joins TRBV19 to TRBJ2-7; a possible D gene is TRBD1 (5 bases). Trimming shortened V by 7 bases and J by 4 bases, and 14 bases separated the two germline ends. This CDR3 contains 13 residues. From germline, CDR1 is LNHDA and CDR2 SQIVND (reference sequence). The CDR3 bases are TGTGCCAGTACCCCAGGGATCGGATACGAGCAGTACTTC. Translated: CASTPGIGYEQYF.